This TCR beta chain comes out of a study of T cells in Graves' hyperthyroidism and ophthalmopathy. Study summary: Upon initial diagnosis and before any treatment, peripheral blood was collected. Notes on the study in general: Progression to ophthalmopathy was predicted a median of about 6.6 months early. Most expanded thyroid clonotypes above 0.001 also appeared in blood.

RNA transcripts served as the template for amplifying TCR beta CDR3 regions. The study used the HTBI primer set for a first-round RT-PCR of the TCR CDR3. TCRdb recomputed calls from the multiplex PCR reads with MiXCR, one row per CDR3 protein. The sample shows around 300,000 distinct CDR3 sequences, roughly 14% of them seen only once. About this clonotype: Its antigen is undetermined.

V was cut by 7 bases and J by 2 bases, with 15 bases left in between. The CDR3 length is 15 residues. CDR1 is MDHEN and CDR2 is SYDVKM in the germline V gene. The rearrangement uses TRBV28 and TRBJ1-5; tentatively, D is TRBD1 (6 bases). Material: blood. This TCR was recovered from a woman aged 30 to 39 with Graves' hyperthyroidism. The CDR3 region is CASTPGGTRNQPQHF. As DNA, the CDR3 is TGTGCCAGCACTCCGGGGGGGACACGCAATCAGCCCCAGCATTTT.